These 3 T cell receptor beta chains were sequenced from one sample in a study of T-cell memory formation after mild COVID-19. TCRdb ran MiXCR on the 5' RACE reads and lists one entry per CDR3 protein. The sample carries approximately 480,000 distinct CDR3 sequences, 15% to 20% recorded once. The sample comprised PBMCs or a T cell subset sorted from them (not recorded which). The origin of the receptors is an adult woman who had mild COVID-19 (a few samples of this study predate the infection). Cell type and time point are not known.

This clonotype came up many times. The CDR3 DNA reads TGCGCCAGCAGCAGCGAAGACAGGGTGGTGGGTACGCAGTATTTT. Protein product: CASSSEDRVVGTQYF. The chain has TRBV4-1 and TRBJ2-3; 7 nucleotides align to TRBD1. Trimming removed 5 bases from V and 8 bases from J; junction bases left unmatched: 13. The CDR3 length is 15 residues. Germline CDR1 and CDR2: MGHRA and YSYEKL.

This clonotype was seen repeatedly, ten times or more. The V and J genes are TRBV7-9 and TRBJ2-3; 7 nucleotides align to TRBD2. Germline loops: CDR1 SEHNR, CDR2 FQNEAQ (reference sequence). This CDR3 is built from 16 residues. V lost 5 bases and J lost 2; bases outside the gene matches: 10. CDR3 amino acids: CASSIPRDYLTDTQYF. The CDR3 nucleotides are TGTGCCAGCAGCATACCTCGGGACTACCTCACAGATACGCAGTATTTT.

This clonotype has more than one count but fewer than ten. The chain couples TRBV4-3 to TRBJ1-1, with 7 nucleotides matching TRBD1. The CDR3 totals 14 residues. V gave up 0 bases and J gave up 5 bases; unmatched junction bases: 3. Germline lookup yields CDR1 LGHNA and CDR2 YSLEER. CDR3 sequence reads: CASSQDTGVTEAFF. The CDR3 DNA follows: TGCGCCAGCAGCCAAGATACAGGGGTTACTGAAGCTTTCTTT.